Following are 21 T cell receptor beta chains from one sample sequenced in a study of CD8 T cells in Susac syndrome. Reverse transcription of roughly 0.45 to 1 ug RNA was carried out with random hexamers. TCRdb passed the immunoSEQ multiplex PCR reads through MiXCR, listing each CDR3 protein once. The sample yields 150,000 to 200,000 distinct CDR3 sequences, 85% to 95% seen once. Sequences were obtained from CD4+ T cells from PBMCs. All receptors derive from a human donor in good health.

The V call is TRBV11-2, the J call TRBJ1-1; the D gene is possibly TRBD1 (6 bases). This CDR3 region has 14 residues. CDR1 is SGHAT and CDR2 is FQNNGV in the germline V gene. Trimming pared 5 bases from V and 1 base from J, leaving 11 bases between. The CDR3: CASSTGTQNTEAFF. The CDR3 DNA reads TGTGCCAGCAGCACCGGGACACAGAACACTGAAGCTTTCTTT.

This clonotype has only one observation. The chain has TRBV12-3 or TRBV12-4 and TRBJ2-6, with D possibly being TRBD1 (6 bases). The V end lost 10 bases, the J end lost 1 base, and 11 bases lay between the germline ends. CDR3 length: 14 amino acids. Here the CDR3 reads CATRRGSGANVLTF. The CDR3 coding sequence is TGTGCCACCCGTAGGGGGTCTGGGGCCAACGTCCTGACTTTC.

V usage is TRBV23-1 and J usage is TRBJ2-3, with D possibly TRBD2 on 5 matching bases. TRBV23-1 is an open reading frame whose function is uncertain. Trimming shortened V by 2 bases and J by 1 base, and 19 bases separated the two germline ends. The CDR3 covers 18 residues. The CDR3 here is CASSQPLGVCRGTDTQYF. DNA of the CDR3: TGCGCCAGCAGTCAACCGCTCGGGGTGTGTCGGGGCACAGATACGCAGTATTTT.

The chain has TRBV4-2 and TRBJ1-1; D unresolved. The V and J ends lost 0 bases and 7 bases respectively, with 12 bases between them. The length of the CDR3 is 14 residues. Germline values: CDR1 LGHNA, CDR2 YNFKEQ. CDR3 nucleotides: TGTGCCAGCAGCCAAGATACGGGTTGGGATGAAGCTTTCTTT. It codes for CASSQDTGWDEAFF.

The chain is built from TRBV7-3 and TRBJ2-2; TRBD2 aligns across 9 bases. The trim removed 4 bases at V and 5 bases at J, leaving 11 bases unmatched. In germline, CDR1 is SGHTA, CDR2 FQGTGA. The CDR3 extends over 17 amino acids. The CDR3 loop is CASSSRSGGQWTGELFF. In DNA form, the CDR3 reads TGTGCCAGCAGCTCTAGGAGCGGGGGGCAGTGGACCGGGGAGCTGTTTTTT.

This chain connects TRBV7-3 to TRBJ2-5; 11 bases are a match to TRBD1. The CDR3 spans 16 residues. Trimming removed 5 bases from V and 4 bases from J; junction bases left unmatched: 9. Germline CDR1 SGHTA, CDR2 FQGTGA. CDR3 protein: CASSLGGGTGGETQYF. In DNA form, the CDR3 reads TGTGCCAGCAGCCTAGGGGGCGGGACAGGGGGAGAGACCCAGTACTTC. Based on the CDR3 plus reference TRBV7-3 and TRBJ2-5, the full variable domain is GAGVSQTPSNKVTEKGKYVELRCDPISGHTALYWYRQSLGQGPEFLIYFQGTGAADDSGLPNDRFFAVRPEGSVSTLKIQRTERGDSAVYLCASSLGGGTGGETQYFGPGTRLLVL.

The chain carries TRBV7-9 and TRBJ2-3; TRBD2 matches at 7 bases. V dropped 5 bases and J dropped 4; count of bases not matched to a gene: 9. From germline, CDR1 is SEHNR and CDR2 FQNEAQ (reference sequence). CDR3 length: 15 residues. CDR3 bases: TGTGCCAGCAGCCCCGACTATGGGGGGGCAGATACGCAGTATTTT. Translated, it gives CASSPDYGGADTQYF. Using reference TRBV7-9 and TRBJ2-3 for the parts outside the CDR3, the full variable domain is DTGVSQNPRHKITKRGQNVTFRCDPISEHNRLYWYRQTLGQGPEFLTYFQNEAQLEKSRLLSDRFSAERPKGSFSTLEIQRTEQGDSAMYLCASSPDYGGADTQYFGPGTRLTVL.

CDR3 nucleotides: TGCAGTGCTTACACTAGCGAAGAGACCCAGTACTTC. Protein sequence: CSAYTSEETQYF. This chain links TRBV20-1 with TRBJ2-5, with 7 bases fitting TRBD2. The ends lost 5 bases at V and 3 bases at J; junction bases unmatched: 3. The CDR3 runs to 12 residues. Looked up from germline, CDR1 is DFQATT and CDR2 is SNEGSKA (reference sequence).

The CDR3 DNA follows: TGTGCCAGCAGCCGCGGGCAGTACTACAATGAGCAGTTCTTC. Translation: CASSRGQYYNEQFF. This chain connects TRBV7-9 to TRBJ2-1, with D possibly being TRBD2 (5 bases). CDR1 SEHNR and CDR2 FQNEAQ come from the germline V gene (reference sequence). CDR3 length: 14 amino acids. Deletions cut 5 bases from V and 3 bases from J, with 11 bases between.

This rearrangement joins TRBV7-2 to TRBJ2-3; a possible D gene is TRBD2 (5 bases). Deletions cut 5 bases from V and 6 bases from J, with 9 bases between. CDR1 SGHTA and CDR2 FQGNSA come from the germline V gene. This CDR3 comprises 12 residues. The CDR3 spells CASSVTRDTQYF. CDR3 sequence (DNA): TGTGCCAGCAGCGTTACTAGGGATACGCAGTATTTT.

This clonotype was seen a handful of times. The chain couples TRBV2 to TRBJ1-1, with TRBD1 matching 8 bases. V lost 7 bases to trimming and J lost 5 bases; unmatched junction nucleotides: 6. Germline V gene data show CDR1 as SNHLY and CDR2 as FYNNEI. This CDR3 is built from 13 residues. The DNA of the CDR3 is TGTGCCAGCACCCAGGGGGCTGGGACTGAAGCTTTCTTT. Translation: CASTQGAGTEAFF.

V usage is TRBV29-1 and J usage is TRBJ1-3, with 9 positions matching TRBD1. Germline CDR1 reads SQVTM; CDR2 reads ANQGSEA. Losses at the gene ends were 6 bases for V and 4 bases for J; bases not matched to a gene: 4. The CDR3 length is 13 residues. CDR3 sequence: CSVRGTGGNTIYF. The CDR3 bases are TGCAGCGTGAGAGGGACAGGGGGAAACACCATATATTTT.

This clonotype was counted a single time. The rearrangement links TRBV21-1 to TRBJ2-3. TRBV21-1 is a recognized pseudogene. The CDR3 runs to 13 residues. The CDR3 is CASTIYSTDTQYF. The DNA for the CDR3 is TGTGCCAGCACTATTTACAGCACAGATACGCAGTATTTT.

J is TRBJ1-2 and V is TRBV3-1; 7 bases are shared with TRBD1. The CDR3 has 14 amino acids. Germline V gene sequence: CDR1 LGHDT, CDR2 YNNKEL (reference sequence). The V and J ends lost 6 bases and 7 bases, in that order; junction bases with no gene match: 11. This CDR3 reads CASSLSRGRGGYTF. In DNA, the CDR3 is TGTGCCAGCAGTCTAAGCAGGGGGAGAGGTGGCTACACCTTC.

The CDR3 protein is CASSSPTLSYEQYF. CDR3 sequence (DNA): TGTGCCAGCAGCTCCCCGACCCTCTCCTACGAGCAGTACTTC. V is TRBV7-6 and J is TRBJ2-7, with unresolved D. This CDR3 comprises 14 residues. The V end lost 4 bases, the J end lost 0 bases, and 10 bases lay between the germline ends. Germline CDR1 reads SGHVS; CDR2 reads FNYEAQ.

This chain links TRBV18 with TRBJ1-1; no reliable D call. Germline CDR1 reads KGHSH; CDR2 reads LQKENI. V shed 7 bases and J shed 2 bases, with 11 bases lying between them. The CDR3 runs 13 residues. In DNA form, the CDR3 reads TGTGCCAGCTGCCTCGGAGACAACACTGAAGCTTTCTTT. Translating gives CASCLGDNTEAFF.

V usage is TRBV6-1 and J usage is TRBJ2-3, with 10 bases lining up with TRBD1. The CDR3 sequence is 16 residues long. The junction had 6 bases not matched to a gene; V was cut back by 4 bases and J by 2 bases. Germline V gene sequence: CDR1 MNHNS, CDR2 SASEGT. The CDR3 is CASSAAGTGVTDTQYF. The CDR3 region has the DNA TGTGCCAGCAGTGCTGCCGGGACAGGGGTCACAGATACGCAGTATTTT.

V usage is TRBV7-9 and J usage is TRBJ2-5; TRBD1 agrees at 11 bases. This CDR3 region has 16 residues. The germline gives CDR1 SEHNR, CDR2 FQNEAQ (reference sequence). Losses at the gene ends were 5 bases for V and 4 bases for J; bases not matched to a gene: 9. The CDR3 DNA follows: TGTGCCAGCAGCGCCCCGGGACAGGGGGGATTAGAGACCCAGTACTTC. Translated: CASSAPGQGGLETQYF.

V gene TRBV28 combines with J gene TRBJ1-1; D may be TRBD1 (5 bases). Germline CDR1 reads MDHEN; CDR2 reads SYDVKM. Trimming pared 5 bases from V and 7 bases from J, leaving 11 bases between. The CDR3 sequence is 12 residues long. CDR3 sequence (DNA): TGTGCCAGCAGTCTGGGACGGATTGAAGCTTTCTTT. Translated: CASSLGRIEAFF.

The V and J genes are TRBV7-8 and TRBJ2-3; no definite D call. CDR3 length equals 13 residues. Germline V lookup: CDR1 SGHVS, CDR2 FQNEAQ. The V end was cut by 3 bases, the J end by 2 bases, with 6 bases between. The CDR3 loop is CASSFSNTDTQYF. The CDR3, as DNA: TGTGCCAGCAGCTTCTCGAACACAGATACGCAGTATTTT.

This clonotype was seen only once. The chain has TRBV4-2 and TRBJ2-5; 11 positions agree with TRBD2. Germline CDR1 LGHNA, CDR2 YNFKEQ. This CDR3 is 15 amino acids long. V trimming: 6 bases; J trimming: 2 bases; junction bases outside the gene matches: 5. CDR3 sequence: CASSRSGGEQETQYF. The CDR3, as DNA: TGTGCCAGCAGTCGTAGCGGGGGGGAACAAGAGACCCAGTACTTC.